The 14 T cell receptor beta chains in this list originate from one sample, sequenced in a study of molecular identifiers for immune sequencing clone quantification. TCRdb independently ran MiXCR on the PCR reads; one entry per CDR3 protein. The sample includes about 63,000 distinct CDR3 sequences, 19% of them seen just once. Sequencing was done on a sample of naive CD8+ T cells from blood, with Jurkat cell RNA spiked in. Subset indicated: FACS-sorted CD8+CD4-CCR7+CD45RA+ naive T cells. Source of these receptors: a human donor in good health. Some libraries in this study had Jurkat cell RNA spiked in.

This clonotype was seen ten or more times. The chain couples TRBV7-3 to TRBJ2-2; D may be TRBD2 (5 bases). The CDR3 has 16 residues. Per the germline V gene, CDR1 is SGHTA and CDR2 is FQGTGA. Trimming shortened V by 5 bases and J by 3 bases, and 16 bases separated the two germline ends. Here the CDR3 DNA reads TGTGCCAGCAGCCTCTCCTCCGGGATTGACACCGGGGAGCTGTTTTTT. It is translated as CASSLSSGIDTGELFF.

About this clonotype itself: A much larger clonotype is one base distant, so this may be a read error. The chain has TRBV27 and TRBJ2-1; no firm D call. V lost 8 bases to trimming and J lost 4 bases, with 12 bases between them. The length of the CDR3 is 13 residues. Germline V gene lookup returns CDR1 MNHEY and CDR2 SMNVEV (reference sequence). Written as DNA, the CDR3 is TGTGCCAGCGGTGAATTGGGTTACAATGAGCAGTTCTTC. It specifies CASGELGYNEQFF.

The rearrangement uses TRBV12-3 or TRBV12-4 and TRBJ1-1; D uncertain. This CDR3 region has 13 residues. Deletions cut 6 bases from V and 0 bases from J, with 8 bases between. The CDR3 DNA is TGTGCCAGCAGCTATGACATGAACACTGAAGCTTTCTTT. This sequence encodes CASSYDMNTEAFF.

The gene calls are TRBV18 and TRBJ1-6, with 7 positions matching TRBD1. Germline V CDR1 and CDR2: KGHSH, LQKENI. This CDR3 has 18 amino acids. V gave up 1 base and J gave up 8 bases; unmatched junction bases: 14. In DNA, the CDR3 is TGTGCCAGCTCACCACGGATGGGACAGATGGAGGGGCATTCACCCCTCCACTTT. It specifies CASSPRMGQMEGHSPLHF. The full variable domain, with the rest looked up from reference TRBV18 and TRBJ1-6, is NAGVMQNPRHLVRRRGQEARLRCSPMKGHSHVYWYRQLPEEGLKFMVYLQKENIIDESGMPKERFSAEFPKEGPSILRIQQVVRGDSAAYFCASSPRMGQMEGHSPLHFGNGTRLTVT.

This clonotype was counted at least ten times. The rearrangement joins TRBV7-6 to TRBJ2-2; tentative D call: TRBD2 (6 bases). Germline V gives CDR1 SGHVS, CDR2 FNYEAQ. The CDR3 sequence is 16 residues long. Trimming cost V 5 bases and J 6 bases, with 19 bases left between them. CDR3 sequence (DNA): TGTGCCAGCAGCGAAGGGAGGTTTGGTGTGGCCGGGGAGCTGTTTTTT. It is translated as CASSEGRFGVAGELFF.

This clonotype was seen ten or more times. The junction differs from germline at one of its ends, possibly a read error. J is TRBJ2-7 and V is TRBV4-3; the D gene could be TRBD1 or TRBD2 (5 bases each). The CDR3 consists of 14 residues. Germline V CDR1 and CDR2: LGHNA, YSLEER. The CDR3 here is CASSHLGTSNEQYF. As DNA, the CDR3 is TGCGCCAGCAGCCATCTTGGGACCTCCAACGAGCAGTACTTC.

Many counts were recorded for this clonotype. The rearrangement uses TRBV27 and TRBJ2-4; 7 bases fit TRBD1. The CDR3 covers 14 residues. Looked up from germline, CDR1 is MNHEY and CDR2 is SMNVEV (reference sequence). V gave up 3 bases and J gave up 1 base; unmatched junction bases: 0. The CDR3 DNA sequence: TGTGCCAGCAGTTTGGACAGGGCCAAAAACATTCAGTACTTC. It translates to CASSLDRAKNIQYF.

This clonotype was seen ten or more times. This chain joins TRBV14 and TRBJ1-1; D is unresolved. V gave up 2 bases and J gave up 4 bases, with 11 bases separating them. Germline CDR1 and CDR2: SGHDN and FVKESK. The CDR3 loop spans 14 amino acids. DNA for the CDR3: TGTGCCAGCAGCCAACTAGCCCCGGGCACTGAAGCTTTCTTT. This sequence encodes CASSQLAPGTEAFF.

The chain employs TRBV7-9 and TRBJ2-5; 9 bases align to TRBD1. Germline V gives CDR1 SEHNR, CDR2 FQNEAQ (reference sequence). This CDR3 contains 15 residues. Losses at the gene ends were 5 bases for V and 6 bases for J; bases not matched to a gene: 10. The CDR3 bases are TGTGCCAGCAGCCGAGGGGGACAGGGCGTCCAGACCCAGTACTTC. Protein: CASSRGGQGVQTQYF. The full variable domain, with the rest looked up from reference TRBV7-9 and TRBJ2-5, is DTGVSQNPRHKITKRGQNVTFRCDPISEHNRLYWYRQTLGQGPEFLTYFQNEAQLEKSRLLSDRFSAERPKGSFSTLEIQRTEQGDSAMYLCASSRGGQGVQTQYFGPGTRLLVL.

The table lists this clonotype with many counts. V usage is TRBV6-5 and J usage is TRBJ2-1; D is undetermined. V was cut by 5 bases and J by 12 bases, with 17 bases left in between. Germline CDR1 and CDR2: MNHEY and SVGAGI. The CDR3 is made up of 13 amino acids. The DNA of the CDR3 is TGTGCCAGCAGTCCCTGGACCAACTCCGGGCAGTTCTTC. Amino acids: CASSPWTNSGQFF.

The genes are TRBV7-9 and TRBJ2-7; TRBD1 might be the D (6 bases). The CDR3 extends over 15 amino acids. Trimming removed 1 base at V and 6 bases at J, with 16 bases between. The germline gives CDR1 SEHNR, CDR2 FQNEAQ (reference sequence). The CDR3 DNA reads as TGTGCCAGCAGCTTAGTTTTGGGGGCAGGCAGCGAGCAGTACTTC. Protein product: CASSLVLGAGSEQYF.

This clonotype was seen repeatedly, ten times or more. V and J are TRBV7-9 and TRBJ2-7; 7 positions match TRBD2. J gave up 2 bases and V 3 bases, and 4 bases lay outside the gene matches. Germline V gene sequence: CDR1 SEHNR, CDR2 FQNEAQ (reference sequence). This CDR3 spans 14 amino acids. In DNA, the CDR3 is TGTGCCAGCAGCTTCTCTAGCGGCCCCTACGAGCAGTACTTC. Protein: CASSFSSGPYEQYF.

This clonotype was detected only a few times. Given a much more abundant clone one base away, this may be a read error. The chain links TRBV11-2 to TRBJ2-1; 8 nucleotides align to TRBD2. Trimming at V came to 5 bases and at J to 9 bases, leaving 12 bases not matched to a gene. CDR1 is SGHAT, CDR2 FQNNGV, per germline. CDR3 length: 15 amino acids. The CDR3 reads CASSHSGMERSEQFF. The CDR3, as DNA: TGTGCCAGCAGCCATAGCGGGATGGAGAGGAGTGAGCAGTTCTTC.

By its share, this clonotype is medium-sized. V usage is TRBV5-1 and J usage is TRBJ2-3; D is ambiguous. Germline assignment: CDR1 SGHRS and CDR2 YFSETQ. Trimming cost V 0 bases and J 2 bases, with 10 bases left between them. The CDR3 covers 15 residues. CDR3 in amino acids: CASSLEVYPTDTQYF. In DNA, the CDR3 is TGCGCCAGCAGCTTGGAGGTTTACCCCACAGATACGCAGTATTTT.